Each of the 21 T cell receptor beta chains below was sequenced from the same sample in a study of cytomegalovirus exposure and HLA in healthy donors (dated by TCRdb to 2016 to 2017). Library prep was done by the immunoSEQ multiplex PCR assay. A mixture of 60 forward primers for TCR Vbeta segments and 13 reverse primers for TCR Jbeta segments was used in the multiplex PCR. Held by TCRdb, this immuneACCESS table contains in-frame sequences only and omits some clones. Under half of the omission traces to an unresolved V gene where checked; the cause of the rest is unknown. The data table for this sample lists about 210,000 clones. Approximately 0.98% of the sample is held by the ten biggest clonotypes. Sequencing input: PBMCs. These receptors were taken from a woman younger than 45 in good health and CMV-seropositive.

As concerns this clone: The junction does not match germline at one end; this may be a read error. The chain joins TRBV6-4 to TRBJ1-5, with TRBD1 matching over 12 bases. The CDR3 length is 15 residues. In germline, CDR1 is MRHNA, CDR2 SNTAGT. As DNA, the CDR3 is TGTGCCATCAAGATAGGGACAGGGGGCAAGCAGCCCCAGCATTTT. Protein product: CAIKIGTGGKQPQHF.

The chain carries TRBV6-5 and TRBJ2-3; D possibly corresponds to TRBD2 (5 bases). The CDR3 consists of 16 residues. V gave up 2 bases and J gave up 0 bases, with 12 bases separating them. Germline CDR1 MNHEY, CDR2 SVGAGI. This chain's CDR3 is CASSYRLATSTDTQYF. The DNA of the CDR3 is TGTGCCAGCAGTTACCGTCTAGCAACTAGCACAGATACGCAGTATTTT.

DNA for the CDR3: TGTGCCAGCACATCCCCTAGCGGGGACTCCTACGAGCAGTACTTC. Its protein is CASTSPSGDSYEQYF. This chain connects TRBV6-1 to TRBJ2-7; 9 nucleotides agree with TRBD2. Germline CDR1 and CDR2: MNHNS and SASEGT. Trimming at V came to 7 bases and at J to 0 bases, leaving 7 bases not matched to a gene. This CDR3 comprises 15 residues.

V usage is TRBV28 and J usage is TRBJ1-1; 12 bases are a match to TRBD1. Looked up from germline, CDR1 is MDHEN and CDR2 is SYDVKM. V shed 4 bases, J shed 9 bases, and the junction held 24 bases outside the gene matches. The CDR3 has 20 residues. As DNA, the CDR3 is TGTGCCAGCAGTTACCCCGGGACAGGGGGCGCCCGGGCGACAGTTTTAAAAGCTTTCTTT. It is translated as CASSYPGTGGARATVLKAFF.

The CDR3 DNA is TGTGCCAGCAGCCGGAGCGGGGGACCGTACAATGAGCAGTTCTTC. Residues: CASSRSGGPYNEQFF. The chain links TRBV13 to TRBJ2-1; 8 positions agree with TRBD2. CDR1 and CDR2 from the germline V gene are PRHDT and FYEKMQ (reference sequence). V trimming: 5 bases; J trimming: 4 bases; junction bases outside the gene matches: 7. This CDR3 contains 15 residues.

The CDR3 region has the DNA TGCGCCAGCAGCTTGGCGACAGGCGGCCAGTTCTTC. Translation: CASSLATGGQFF. V gene TRBV5-1 combines with J gene TRBJ2-1, with a possible D match to TRBD1 (6 bases). V was shortened by 0 bases and J by 13 bases, with 11 bases between the two germline ends. The germline V gene has CDR1 SGHRS and CDR2 YFSETQ. CDR3 length: 12 residues.

This chain uses TRBV5-8 with TRBJ1-6; D ambiguous. Germline V gene lookup returns CDR1 SGHTS and CDR2 YDEGEE. V lost 2 bases to trimming and J lost 7 bases, with 10 bases between them. The CDR3 spans 14 residues. CDR3 DNA sequence: TGTGCCAGCAGCTTTATCCAGAAGAATTCACCCCTCCACTTT. Translating gives CASSFIQKNSPLHF.

The rearrangement links TRBV7-6 to TRBJ2-2; 10 bases line up with TRBD2. The CDR3 is 18 amino acids. Germline CDR1 is SGHVS and CDR2 is FNYEAQ. V shed 5 bases, J shed 6 bases, and the junction held 15 bases outside the gene matches. The DNA of the CDR3 is TGTGCCAGCAGCCCTAGCGGGGGATCCTCCCTCCGGGCCGGGGAGCTGTTTTTT. Its translation: CASSPSGGSSLRAGELFF.

The V call is TRBV28, the J call TRBJ1-5; D remains ambiguous. The CDR3 is made up of 14 amino acids. Germline V gives CDR1 MDHEN, CDR2 SYDVKM. Deletions cut 7 bases from V and 2 bases from J, with 12 bases between. CDR3 nucleotide sequence: TGTGCCAGCACCCCGTTGGAGGGCAATCAGCCCCAGCATTTT. It encodes CASTPLEGNQPQHF.

The V gene is TRBV4-3, the J gene TRBJ2-1, with 12 bases that match TRBD2. CDR3 length: 18 residues. The V segment lost 1 base and the J segment 4 bases; nucleotides outside the gene matches: 8. Germline V gives CDR1 LGHNA, CDR2 YSLEER. CDR3 nucleotide sequence: TGCGCCAGCAGCCAAGTGCTAGCGGGAGGGCCCAGGTACAATGAGCAGTTCTTC. This translates into CASSQVLAGGPRYNEQFF.

The V call is TRBV30, the J call TRBJ2-3, with TRBD2 matching 10 bases. Trimming at V came to 2 bases and at J to 3 bases, leaving 8 bases not matched to a gene. Germline lookup yields CDR1 GTSNPN and CDR2 SVGIG (reference sequence). The CDR3 has 16 amino acids. The CDR3 loop reads CAWSPPSGRRTDTQYF. The CDR3 region has the DNA TGTGCCTGGAGTCCACCTAGCGGGAGAAGAACAGATACGCAGTATTTT.

CDR3 in amino acids: CASSFSPGDDQPQHF. The CDR3 DNA is TGTGCCAGCAGTTTCTCGCCAGGGGACGATCAGCCCCAGCATTTT. The V and J genes are TRBV27 and TRBJ1-5; D is possibly TRBD1 (6 bases). V dropped 3 bases and J dropped 5 bases, with 14 bases sitting between them. Germline CDR1 MNHEY, CDR2 SMNVEV (reference sequence). The CDR3 has 15 amino acids.

This rearrangement joins TRBV20-1 to TRBJ1-2; 8 bases match TRBD1. The junction had 0 bases not matched to a gene; V was cut back by 6 bases and J by 3 bases. The germline V gene has CDR1 DFQATT and CDR2 SNEGSKA (reference sequence). This CDR3 has 11 residues. The CDR3 is CSADRDYGYTF. The CDR3 bases are TGCAGTGCGGACAGGGACTATGGCTACACCTTC.

J is TRBJ1-2 and V is TRBV15, with D possibly being TRBD1 (6 bases). This CDR3 is 15 amino acids long. V was trimmed by 1 base and J by 4 bases, leaving 13 bases between them. Germline V lookup: CDR1 LNHNV, CDR2 YYDKDF (reference sequence). CDR3 coding DNA: TGTGCCACCAGCAGAGTGCAGGGGTCGGTCTATGGCTACACCTTC. It encodes CATSRVQGSVYGYTF.

The chain employs TRBV6-5 and TRBJ2-1; TRBD2 is a possible D gene (5 bases). Germline CDR1 and CDR2: MNHEY and SVGAGI. Trimming shortened V by 0 bases and J by 5 bases, and 11 bases separated the two germline ends. The CDR3 is made up of 15 amino acids. CDR3 amino acids: CASSYSRVRHNEQFF. The CDR3 bases are TGTGCCAGCAGTTACTCGAGGGTCAGGCACAATGAGCAGTTCTTC.

Here the CDR3 DNA reads TGTGCCAGCAGCCCCAGTGTAGGGGTGTCCTATGGCTACACCTTC. Amino acids: CASSPSVGVSYGYTF. This chain connects TRBV7-9 to TRBJ1-2; maybe TRBD1 (5 bases). The CDR3 is 15 amino acids. Germline lookup yields CDR1 SEHNR and CDR2 FQNEAQ (reference sequence). V was pared by 5 bases and J by 4 bases, with 17 bases between.

The J gene is TRBJ2-3, the V gene TRBV5-1, with 7 nucleotides matching TRBD1. CDR1 is SGHRS, CDR2 YFSETQ, per germline. There are 14 residues in the CDR3. Unmatched junction bases numbered 4, after V lost 4 bases and J lost 2 bases. The CDR3 nucleotides read TGCGCCAGCAGCCCGGGACAGCACACAGATACGCAGTATTTT. Its translation: CASSPGQHTDTQYF.

This sequence joins TRBV5-1 and TRBJ2-1; tentative D call: TRBD2 (6 bases). Germline CDR1 reads SGHRS; CDR2 reads YFSETQ. The V and J ends lost 4 bases and 2 bases respectively, with 13 bases between them. The CDR3 sequence is 15 residues long. The CDR3 spells CASSPGTLTYNEQFF. CDR3 coding DNA: TGCGCCAGCAGCCCTGGGACTCTCACCTACAATGAGCAGTTCTTC.

The chain links TRBV19 to TRBJ2-7, with 11 bases that match TRBD2. Germline V gene sequence: CDR1 LNHDA, CDR2 SQIVND (reference sequence). There are 15 residues in the CDR3. The junction had 7 bases not matched to a gene; V was cut back by 3 bases and J by 6 bases. The DNA for the CDR3 is TGTGCCAGTAGTATGGGGGCGGGACTAGCGGCCGAGCAGTACTTC. It translates to CASSMGAGLAAEQYF.

The chain has TRBV9 and TRBJ2-3; the D gene is possibly TRBD1 (6 bases). Per germline, CDR1 SGDLS and CDR2 YYNGEE. Trimming removed 4 bases from V and 5 bases from J, with 14 bases in between. This CDR3 is built from 14 residues. As DNA, the CDR3 is TGTGCCAGCAGCCAGGACAGCCCCGGAGATACGCAGTATTTT. It is translated as CASSQDSPGDTQYF.

This chain links TRBV27 with TRBJ2-7, with TRBD2 matching 13 bases. Germline assignment: CDR1 MNHEY and CDR2 SMNVEV (reference sequence). The CDR3 has 16 amino acids. The trim removed 6 bases at V and 2 bases at J, leaving 7 bases unmatched. The DNA of the CDR3 is TGTGCCAGCAGGCGCCCGGGGACTAGCGGGGCCTACGAGCAGTACTTC. This codes for CASRRPGTSGAYEQYF.